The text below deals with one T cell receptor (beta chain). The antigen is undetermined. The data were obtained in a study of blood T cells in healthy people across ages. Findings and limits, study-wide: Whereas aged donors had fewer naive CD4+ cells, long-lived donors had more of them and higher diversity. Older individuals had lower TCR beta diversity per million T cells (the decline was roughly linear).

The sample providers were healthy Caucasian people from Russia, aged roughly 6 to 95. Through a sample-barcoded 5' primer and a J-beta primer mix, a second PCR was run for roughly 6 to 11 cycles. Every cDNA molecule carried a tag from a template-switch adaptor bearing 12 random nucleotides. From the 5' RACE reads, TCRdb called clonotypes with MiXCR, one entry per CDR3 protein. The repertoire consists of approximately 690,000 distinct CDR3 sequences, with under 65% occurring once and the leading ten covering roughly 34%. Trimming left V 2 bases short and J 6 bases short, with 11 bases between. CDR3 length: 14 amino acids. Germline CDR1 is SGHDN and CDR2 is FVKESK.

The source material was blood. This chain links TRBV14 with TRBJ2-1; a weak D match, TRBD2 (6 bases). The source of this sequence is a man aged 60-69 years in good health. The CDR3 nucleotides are TGTGCCAGCAGCCAACACCGGAGGGGCAATGAGCAGTTCTTC. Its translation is CASSQHRRGNEQFF.